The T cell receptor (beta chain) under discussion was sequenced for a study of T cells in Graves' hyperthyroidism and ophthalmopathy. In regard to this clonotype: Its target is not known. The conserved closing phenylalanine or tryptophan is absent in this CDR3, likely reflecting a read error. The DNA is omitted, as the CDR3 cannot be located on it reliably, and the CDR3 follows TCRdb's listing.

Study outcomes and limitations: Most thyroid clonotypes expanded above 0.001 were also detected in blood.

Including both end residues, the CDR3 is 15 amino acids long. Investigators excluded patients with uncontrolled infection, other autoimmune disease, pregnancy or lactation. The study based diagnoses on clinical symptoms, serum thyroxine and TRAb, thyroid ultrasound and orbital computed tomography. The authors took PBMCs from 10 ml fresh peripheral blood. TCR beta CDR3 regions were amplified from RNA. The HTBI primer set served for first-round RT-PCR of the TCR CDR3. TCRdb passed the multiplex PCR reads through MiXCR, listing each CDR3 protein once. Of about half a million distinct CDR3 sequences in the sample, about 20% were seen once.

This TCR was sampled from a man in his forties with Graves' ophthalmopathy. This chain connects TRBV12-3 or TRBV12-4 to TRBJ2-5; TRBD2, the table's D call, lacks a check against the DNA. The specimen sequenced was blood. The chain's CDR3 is CASTADPAGGQEPVL.